These 22 T cell receptor beta chains originate from one sample sequenced in a study of cytomegalovirus exposure and HLA in healthy donors. Sequencing used immunoSEQ multiplex PCR; TCRdb keeps in-frame clones, though not all of them. Of some 49,000 clones in the sample, approximately 90% were seen once. The sequencing sample was made of PBMCs. Receptors were obtained from a man younger than 30 in good health and CMV-seronegative.

This rearrangement joins TRBV5-1 to TRBJ2-4; 8 bases fit TRBD2. Germline lookup yields CDR1 SGHRS and CDR2 YFSETQ. The CDR3 sequence is 13 residues long. J lost 8 bases, V lost 5 bases, and 6 bases had no gene match. DNA for the CDR3: TGCGCCAGCAGTCGCGGGGGGATAGACATTCAGTACTTC. It codes for CASSRGGIDIQYF.

The rearrangement links TRBV5-1 to TRBJ2-7; the match to TRBD2 covers 7 bases. The CDR3 is 16 amino acids. Germline V lookup: CDR1 SGHRS, CDR2 YFSETQ. V lost 2 bases, J lost 5 bases, and 13 bases stayed unmatched. CDR3 sequence (DNA): TGCGCCAGCAGCTTTTGGGGTGCTAGCGGCCCAAACGAGCAGTACTTC. Protein product: CASSFWGASGPNEQYF.

V gene TRBV11-3 combines with J gene TRBJ2-5; D is perhaps TRBD2 (6 bases). Germline values: CDR1 SGHNT, CDR2 YENEEA. The ends were cut back, 3 bases at V and 2 bases at J, with 16 bases in the middle. The CDR3 extends over 16 amino acids. CDR3 sequence: CASSLGGWGRQETQYF. In nucleotides, the CDR3 is TGTGCCAGCAGCTTGGGGGGTTGGGGAAGACAAGAGACCCAGTACTTC. Full variable domain (rest looked up from reference TRBV11-3 and TRBJ2-5): EAGVVQSPRYKIIEKKQPVAFWCNPISGHNTLYWYLQNLGQGPELLIRYENEEAVDDSQLPKDRFSAERLKGVDSTLKIQPAELGDSAVYLCASSLGGWGRQETQYFGPGTRLLVL.

The rearrangement joins TRBV19 to TRBJ1-5; a weak D match, TRBD1 (6 bases). The germline V and J ends were trimmed by 4 bases and 0 bases, with 13 bases remaining between them. Germline CDR1 reads LNHDA; CDR2 reads SQIVND (reference sequence). The CDR3 covers 16 residues. In DNA form, the CDR3 reads TGTGCCAGTAGTACCCGAGGACAGTATAGCAATCAGCCCCAGCATTTT. It is translated as CASSTRGQYSNQPQHF. The complete variable domain, with remaining parts taken from reference TRBV19 and TRBJ1-5, reads DGGITQSPKYLFRKEGQNVTLSCEQNLNHDAMYWYRQDPGQGLRLIYYSQIVNDFQKGDIAEGYSVSREKKESFPLTVTSAQKNPTAFYLCASSTRGQYSNQPQHFGDGTRLSIL.

V gene TRBV9 combines with J gene TRBJ2-5; 8 positions match TRBD2. The CDR3 has 15 residues. Trimming cost V 7 bases and J 5 bases; bases outside gene matches: 13. CDR1 SGDLS and CDR2 YYNGEE come from the germline V gene. The CDR3 DNA sequence: TGTGCCAGCTCGAGTGCGGGAGGTGGTGGGGAGACCCAGTACTTC. It specifies CASSSAGGGGETQYF.

The chain links TRBV28 to TRBJ1-4, with 7 bases matching TRBD1. The germline gives CDR1 MDHEN, CDR2 SYDVKM. J lost 9 bases, V lost 3 bases, and 13 bases had no gene match. The length of the CDR3 is 16 residues. The CDR3 sequence is CASSFLWGQREQKLFF. DNA of the CDR3: TGTGCCAGCAGTTTTCTATGGGGACAGCGTGAGCAAAAACTGTTTTTT.

A note on this clone: This sample also contains other DNA sequences that code for the same CDR3. The rearrangement joins TRBV18 to TRBJ2-3; D ambiguous. Trimming took 1 base from V and 6 from J, leaving 5 bases between them. Germline-derived CDR1 and CDR2 are KGHSH and LQKENI. This CDR3 has 12 amino acids. Here the CDR3 DNA reads TGTGCCAGCTCACCACAACAGGATACGCAGTATTTT. Amino acid sequence: CASSPQQDTQYF.

About this clone itself: The same CDR3 is also encoded by other DNA sequences in this sample. The rearrangement links TRBV5-1 to TRBJ1-4, with 8 positions matching TRBD1. The germline V gene has CDR1 SGHRS and CDR2 YFSETQ. This CDR3 comprises 14 residues. The V segment lost 4 bases and the J segment 8 bases; nucleotides outside the gene matches: 7. DNA for the CDR3: TGCGCCAGCAGCCCTGGACAGGGAGGAGAAAAACTGTTTTTT. Protein: CASSPGQGGEKLFF.

The chain joins TRBV7-3 to TRBJ2-1, with TRBD2 matching over 7 bases. Germline CDR1 and CDR2: SGHTA and FQGTGA. The junction had 12 bases not matched to a gene; V was cut back by 1 base and J by 3 bases. The CDR3 length is 18 residues. The CDR3 reads CASSLRGGRGAVYNEQFF. Here the CDR3 DNA reads TGTGCCAGCAGCTTAAGGGGGGGGAGAGGGGCCGTCTACAATGAGCAGTTCTTC.

The chain recombines TRBV27 with TRBJ2-2; 15 positions agree with TRBD2. The CDR3 has 16 amino acids. Unmatched junction bases numbered 2, after V lost 7 bases and J lost 2 bases. CDR1 and CDR2 (germline): MNHEY, SMNVEV (reference sequence). CDR3 in DNA: TGTGCCAGCAAGGGACTAGCGGGAGGTAACACCGGGGAGCTGTTTTTT. Translated, it gives CASKGLAGGNTGELFF.

The V and J genes are TRBV5-1 and TRBJ2-5, with a possible D match to TRBD1 (6 bases). V was pared by 0 bases and J by 1 base, with 10 bases between. The CDR3 is 15 amino acids. Germline CDR1 and CDR2: SGHRS and YFSETQ. In DNA, the CDR3 is TGCGCCAGCAGCTTGGGGACAGACATCCAAGAGACCCAGTACTTC. This gives the protein CASSLGTDIQETQYF.

V usage is TRBV11-3 and J usage is TRBJ2-2, with 7 positions matching TRBD2. CDR1 and CDR2 (germline): SGHNT, YENEEA. The V gene end was trimmed by 1 base and the J gene end by 0 bases; junction bases not matched to a gene: 8. The CDR3 has 18 amino acids. The CDR3 nucleotides read TGTGCCAGCAGCTTAGGGATGGGCCTAGCGGCGAACACCGGGGAGCTGTTTTTT. It encodes CASSLGMGLAANTGELFF.

The chain carries TRBV19 and TRBJ2-7; 11 bases are a match to TRBD1. The length of the CDR3 is 14 residues. Germline trimming cut 5 bases from V and 7 bases from J; bases unmatched to any gene: 7. Germline values: CDR1 LNHDA, CDR2 SQIVND (reference sequence). In DNA, the CDR3 is TGTGCCAGTAGTCTTGGACAGGGGGCGGATGAGCAGTACTTC. Its protein is CASSLGQGADEQYF.

The V gene is TRBV5-5, the J gene TRBJ1-5; no definite D call. The CDR3 contains 12 residues. The germline CDR1 and CDR2 sequences are SGHKS and YYEKEE (reference sequence). Trimming removed 5 bases at V and 5 bases at J, with 8 bases between. The CDR3 sequence is CASSPNYQPQHF. The CDR3 region has the DNA TGTGCCAGCAGTCCGAACTATCAGCCCCAGCATTTT.

V gene TRBV19 combines with J gene TRBJ1-1; D possibly corresponds to TRBD1 (5 bases). Germline-derived CDR1 and CDR2 are LNHDA and SQIVND (reference sequence). V was pared by 6 bases and J by 3 bases, with 8 bases between. The CDR3 runs 12 residues. DNA for the CDR3: TGTGCCAGTAGGGAGGGGTACACTGAAGCTTTCTTT. Protein product: CASREGYTEAFF. The variable domain in full, with the rest retrieved from reference TRBV19 and TRBJ1-1, is DGGITQSPKYLFRKEGQNVTLSCEQNLNHDAMYWYRQDPGQGLRLIYYSQIVNDFQKGDIAEGYSVSREKKESFPLTVTSAQKNPTAFYLCASREGYTEAFFGQGTRLTVV.

The rearrangement links TRBV7-2 to TRBJ2-5; 10 bases are shared with TRBD2. Germline CDR1 and CDR2: SGHTA and FQGNSA. CDR3 length equals 16 residues. Trimming at V came to 2 bases and at J to 5 bases, leaving 8 bases not matched to a gene. CDR3 sequence (DNA): TGTGCCAGCAGCTTAAACAGCGGGAGGGCGGGGGAGACCCAGTACTTC. It is translated as CASSLNSGRAGETQYF.

The V and J genes are TRBV9 and TRBJ2-3; D unclear. The germline V gene has CDR1 SGDLS and CDR2 YYNGEE. The CDR3 has 16 amino acids. V gave up 3 bases and J gave up 0 bases, with 14 bases separating them. The CDR3 DNA is TGTGCCAGCAGCGCCAGCGCTGTACCTAGCACAGATACGCAGTATTTT. Its translation: CASSASAVPSTDTQYF.

This chain connects TRBV2 to TRBJ1-5; D remains ambiguous. The ends were cut back, 11 bases at V and 4 bases at J, with 15 bases in the middle. Germline V CDR1 and CDR2: SNHLY, FYNNEI. This CDR3 contains 13 residues. The CDR3 DNA is TGTGCCTGTGGAGGAAATCGGAATCAGCCCCAGCATTTT. Encoded protein: CACGGNRNQPQHF.

This clone was seen just once. The CDR3 protein is CASSLSGTSGGNNEQFF. CDR3 DNA sequence: TGCGCCAGCAGCTTGTCCGGGACTAGCGGGGGGAACAATGAGCAGTTCTTC. This chain connects TRBV5-1 to TRBJ2-1; 15 bases line up with TRBD2. The CDR3 sequence is 17 residues long. CDR1 and CDR2 from the germline V gene are SGHRS and YFSETQ. V lost 1 base to trimming and J lost 5 bases; unmatched junction nucleotides: 4.

The V gene is TRBV6-1, the J gene TRBJ2-3; TRBD1 aligns across 9 bases. The junction had 13 bases not matched to a gene; V was cut back by 4 bases and J by 2 bases. The CDR3 has 18 residues. CDR1 and CDR2 (germline): MNHNS, SASEGT. The chain's CDR3 is CASSVEPTGGLVTDTQYF. CDR3 bases: TGTGCCAGCAGTGTGGAGCCTACAGGGGGCTTGGTCACAGATACGCAGTATTTT.

The V gene is TRBV28, the J gene TRBJ2-2; 8 bases align to TRBD2. Germline lookup yields CDR1 MDHEN and CDR2 SYDVKM. The CDR3 runs 14 residues. The V gene end was trimmed by 6 bases and the J gene end by 5 bases; junction bases not matched to a gene: 5. The CDR3 DNA sequence: TGTGCCAGCAGACGGCGGGAGGATACCGGGGAGCTGTTTTTT. As protein: CASRRREDTGELFF.

The genes are TRBV11-3 and TRBJ1-1, with D unresolved. Germline CDR1 is SGHNT and CDR2 is YENEEA. V lost 0 bases, J lost 1 base, and 9 bases lay in between. The CDR3 length is 15 residues. CDR3 sequence: CASSLDISRNTEAFF. The CDR3 region has the DNA TGTGCCAGCAGCTTAGATATCAGTCGGAACACTGAAGCTTTCTTT.